The 8 T cell receptor beta chains below were found in one sample sequenced in a study of OX40 agonist ivuxolimab in advanced cancers. Measured with immunoSEQ multiplex PCR; TCRdb has only the in-frame clones, and not every one. The repertoire holds 55,000 to 80,000 clones, with about 92% as singletons. Sequenced here: CD4+ or CD8+ T cells sorted from blood, sampled in a trial of the OX40 agonist ivuxolimab. The source is an adult with an advanced solid tumor such as melanoma, head and neck, liver or kidney cancer.

This clone was recorded only once. This chain joins TRBV9 and TRBJ2-7; 11 nucleotides align to TRBD2. J gave up 0 bases and V 4 bases, and 6 bases lay outside the gene matches. In germline, CDR1 is SGDLS, CDR2 YYNGEE. The CDR3 runs 16 residues. The chain's CDR3 is CASSPRLAGFSYEQYF. The CDR3 DNA reads as TGTGCCAGCAGCCCGAGACTAGCGGGGTTCTCCTACGAGCAGTACTTC.

This chain links TRBV5-1 with TRBJ2-5; D gene uncertain. The V gene's germline CDR1 is SGHRS and CDR2 YFSETQ. Trimming removed 4 bases from V and 4 bases from J, with 17 bases in between. The CDR3 runs 15 residues. The CDR3 spells CASSPGFGPGETQYF. The CDR3 DNA follows: TGCGCCAGCAGCCCGGGTTTCGGCCCGGGAGAGACCCAGTACTTC.

The V gene is TRBV27, the J gene TRBJ1-2; TRBD1 aligns across 7 bases. After removal of 2 bases from V and 6 bases from J, the junction contained 15 bases not matched to a gene. This CDR3 comprises 17 residues. The V gene's germline CDR1 is MNHEY and CDR2 SMNVEV (reference sequence). CDR3 amino acids: CASSLVGNTGVEHGYTF. DNA for the CDR3: TGTGCCAGCAGTTTAGTGGGGAATACAGGGGTGGAACATGGCTACACCTTC.

The V and J genes are TRBV25-1 and TRBJ1-5; D gene unclear. The CDR3 totals 14 residues. The germline V and J ends were trimmed by 1 base and 2 bases, with 6 bases remaining between them. Germline V CDR1 and CDR2: MGHDK, SYGVNS. The CDR3 nucleotides read TGTGCCAGCAGTGAATTTGGAGGCAATCAGCCCCAGCATTTT. Its translation is CASSEFGGNQPQHF.

This chain connects TRBV10-2 to TRBJ2-7; D gene ambiguous. This CDR3 region has 11 residues. Germline V CDR1 and CDR2: WSHSY, SAAADI. V was shortened by 2 bases and J by 5 bases, with 4 bases between the two germline ends. The CDR3 DNA follows: TGCGCCAGCAGTGAGAGGGACGAGCAGTACTTC. Amino acid sequence: CASSERDEQYF.

The CDR3: CASTRGGTLTEAFF. DNA for the CDR3: TGTGCCAGCACCCGGGGGGGGACTCTCACTGAAGCTTTCTTT. The chain couples TRBV2 to TRBJ1-1; a possible D gene is TRBD1 (5 bases). The V and J ends lost 7 bases and 4 bases respectively, with 16 bases between them. Germline V gives CDR1 SNHLY, CDR2 FYNNEI. This CDR3 contains 14 residues. The full variable domain, rest sourced from reference TRBV2 and TRBJ1-1, is EPEVTQTPSHQVTQMGQEVILRCVPISNHLYFYWYRQILGQKVEFLVSFYNNEISEKSEIFDDQFSVERPDGSNFTLKIRSTKLEDSAMYFCASTRGGTLTEAFFGQGTRLTVV.

Here the CDR3 DNA reads TGTGCCAGCATCCTTATCCAGGGAACTGAAGCTTTCTTT. Amino acid sequence: CASILIQGTEAFF. This chain joins TRBV7-9 and TRBJ1-1, with a possible D match to TRBD1 (5 bases). V gave up 7 bases and J gave up 5 bases, with 14 bases separating them. The length of the CDR3 is 13 residues. Per germline, CDR1 SEHNR and CDR2 FQNEAQ (reference sequence).

The chain links TRBV21-1 to TRBJ2-2; the listed D gene, TRBD2, was not tested against the DNA. TRBV21-1 is a known pseudogene. The CDR3 runs to 19 residues. In DNA form, the CDR3 reads TGTGCCAGCAGAAAAAAAAGACTTAGCGGGGGAATGAACACCGGGGAGCTGTTTTTT. This sequence encodes CASRKKRLSGGMNTGELFF.